The 4 T cell receptor beta chains below come from one sample, sequenced in a study of TIL therapy for anti-PD-1-resistant metastatic lung cancer (dated by TCRdb to about 2021). TCR beta CDR3 regions were amplified from genomic DNA by bias-controlled multiplex PCR with the immunoSEQ v3 hsTCRB kit. Not all clones reach the TCRdb copy of this immuneACCESS table, which keeps in-frame sequences only. Checked studies attribute under half of the gap to unresolved V genes and leave the rest unexplained. Within this sample are approximately 87,000 clones, with about 71% of them counted one time only. The ten top clones hold around 9.9% of the sample. The time point label of this sample denotes: pre-treatment sample, taken before nivolumab and TIL therapy. Excised metastases, mostly pleural nodules or supraclavicular lymph nodes, were used as baseline tumor samples and were taken from the same resection from which TIL were grown.

This specimen was tumor tissue, taken at baseline. These TCRs come from a person aged 25-85 years with non-small cell lung cancer.

The J gene is TRBJ2-5, the V gene TRBV5-1; 11 bases fit TRBD2. J gave up 1 base and V 4 bases, and 6 bases lay outside the gene matches. CDR1 SGHRS and CDR2 YFSETQ come from the germline V gene. This CDR3 comprises 16 residues. The CDR3 sequence is CASSPRTSGPQETQYF. Here the CDR3 DNA reads TGCGCCAGCAGCCCCCGGACTAGCGGGCCCCAAGAGACCCAGTACTTC.

The chain carries TRBV30 and TRBJ1-6; a weak D match, TRBD1 (6 bases). Between the trimmed V and J ends, which lost 4 bases and 5 bases, there was a span of 18 bases. CDR3 length: 16 amino acids. CDR1 and CDR2 (germline): GTSNPN, SVGIG (reference sequence). The CDR3 protein is CAWTPQRGSNNSPLHF. The CDR3 coding sequence is TGTGCCTGGACCCCCCAGAGGGGGAGCAATAATTCACCCCTCCACTTT.

The chain carries TRBV6-5 and TRBJ2-3; D gene ambiguous. CDR1 is MNHEY and CDR2 is SVGAGI in the germline V gene. Trimming removed 6 bases at V and 4 bases at J, with 8 bases between. CDR3 size: 12 residues. The CDR3 loop is CASSLLADTQYF. Written as DNA, the CDR3 is TGTGCCAGCAGCCTACTCGCAGATACGCAGTATTTT.

The V and J genes are TRBV19 and TRBJ1-1, with D unresolved. Trimming left V 6 bases short and J 1 base short, with 12 bases between. Germline-derived CDR1 and CDR2 are LNHDA and SQIVND (reference sequence). The CDR3 consists of 14 residues. The CDR3: CASSVSGKNTEAFF. CDR3 coding DNA: TGTGCCAGTAGCGTAAGTGGGAAGAACACTGAAGCTTTCTTT.